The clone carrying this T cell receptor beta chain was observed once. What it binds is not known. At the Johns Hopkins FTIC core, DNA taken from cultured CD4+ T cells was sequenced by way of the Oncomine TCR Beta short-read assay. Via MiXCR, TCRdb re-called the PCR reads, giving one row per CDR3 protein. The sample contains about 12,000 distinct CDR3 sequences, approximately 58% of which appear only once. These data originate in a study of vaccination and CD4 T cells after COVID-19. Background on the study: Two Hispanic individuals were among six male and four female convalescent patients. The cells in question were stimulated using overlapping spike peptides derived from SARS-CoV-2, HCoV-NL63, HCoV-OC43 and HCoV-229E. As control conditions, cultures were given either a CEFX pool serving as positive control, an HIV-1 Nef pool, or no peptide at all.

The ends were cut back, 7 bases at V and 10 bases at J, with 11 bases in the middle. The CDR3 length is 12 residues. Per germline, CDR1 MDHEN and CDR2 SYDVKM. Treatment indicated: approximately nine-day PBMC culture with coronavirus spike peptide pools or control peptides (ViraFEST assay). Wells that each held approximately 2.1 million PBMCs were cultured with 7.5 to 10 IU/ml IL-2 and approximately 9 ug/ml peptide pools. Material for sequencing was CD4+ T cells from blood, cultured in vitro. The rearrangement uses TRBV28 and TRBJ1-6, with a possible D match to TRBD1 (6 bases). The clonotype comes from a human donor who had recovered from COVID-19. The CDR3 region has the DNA TGTGCCAGCACGGACAGCTCCTCACCCCTCCACTTT. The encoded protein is CASTDSSSPLHF. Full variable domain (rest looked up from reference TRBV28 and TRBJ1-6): DVKVTQSSRYLVKRTGEKVFLECVQDMDHENMFWYRQDPGLGLRLIYFSYDVKMKEKGDIPEGYSVSREKKERFSLILESASTNQTSMYLCASTDSSSPLHFGNGTRLTVT.